This T cell receptor beta chain was obtained from a study of T cells expressing NK-cell markers. As for the study in general: Cells sorted as CD3+CD56+NKG2C+, CD3+CD56+NKG2C- and CD3+CD56-NKG2C+ T cells supplied the TCR beta repertoires. Seropositivity for HCMV was found in seven of the eight sequenced donors, with one seronegative.

Comments on this clonotype: As yet, its antigen is unknown.

TCRdb reprocessed the 5' RACE reads, with one entry per CDR3 protein and no DNA. The table for this sample gives thousands of distinct CDR3 sequences. The CDR3 is 16 amino acids. Germline loops: CDR1 ENHRY, CDR2 SYGVKD. Regarding the study as a whole: NKG2C+ dominant clonotype frequencies in roughly six donors were about 1.0-7.0% of CD8+ T cells. Among a few donors, these clonotypes also ranked first in the CD3+CD56-NKG2C+ fraction.

The source of this sequence is a man aged 18 to 29 in good health. The sequenced material came from blood T cells: a sorted CD56 or NKG2C T cell subset, CD4+ or CD8+ T cells, or bulk PBMC T cells (not recorded which). The chain uses TRBV10-3 and TRBJ2-3; TCRdb's D gene call, TRBD2, goes unchecked for lack of DNA. CDR3 region: CAISERSGRNTDTQYF.